The entry below describes one TCR beta chain. At one boundary the junction diverges from the germline segment, which might be a read error. The sample originates from a study of Graves' ophthalmopathy and Graves' hyperthyroidism. TCR beta CDR3 regions were amplified from RNA transcripts. HTBI primers primed a first-round RT-PCR, and a second-round multiplex PCR followed. TCRdb processed the multiplex PCR reads anew with MiXCR; each CDR3 protein has one entry. Here the sample spans 1 million to 1.3 million distinct CDR3 sequences, around a third being singletons. Germline V gene sequence: CDR1 SGHRS, CDR2 YFSETQ. The CDR3 runs 15 residues.

Sequenced sample: peripheral blood or thyroid tissue (not recorded which). The clonotype originates from an adult man with Graves' hyperthyroidism. The chain couples TRBV5-1 to TRBJ2-6, with D perhaps TRBD1 or TRBD2 (5 bases each). This chain's CDR3 is CASSPPGSGGNVLTF. CDR3 DNA: TGCGCCAGCAGCCCACCAGGGAGTGGGGGCAACGTCCTGACTTTC.